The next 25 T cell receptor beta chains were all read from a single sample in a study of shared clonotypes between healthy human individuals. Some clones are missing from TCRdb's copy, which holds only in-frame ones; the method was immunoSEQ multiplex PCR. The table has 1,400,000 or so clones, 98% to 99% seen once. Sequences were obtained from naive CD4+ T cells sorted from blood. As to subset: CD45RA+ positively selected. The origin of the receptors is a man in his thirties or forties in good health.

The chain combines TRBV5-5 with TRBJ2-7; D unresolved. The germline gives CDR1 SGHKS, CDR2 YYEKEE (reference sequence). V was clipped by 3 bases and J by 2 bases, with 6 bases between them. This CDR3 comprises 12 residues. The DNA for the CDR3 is TGTGCCAGCAGCTCCGTAGCCTACGAGCAGTACTTC. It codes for CASSSVAYEQYF.

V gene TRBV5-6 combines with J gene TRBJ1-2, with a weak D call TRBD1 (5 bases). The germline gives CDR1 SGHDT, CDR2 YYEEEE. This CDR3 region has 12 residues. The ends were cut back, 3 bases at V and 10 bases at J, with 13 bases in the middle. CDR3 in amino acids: CASSWGPGTYTF. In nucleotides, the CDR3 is TGTGCCAGCAGCTGGGGTCCAGGGACCTACACCTTC.

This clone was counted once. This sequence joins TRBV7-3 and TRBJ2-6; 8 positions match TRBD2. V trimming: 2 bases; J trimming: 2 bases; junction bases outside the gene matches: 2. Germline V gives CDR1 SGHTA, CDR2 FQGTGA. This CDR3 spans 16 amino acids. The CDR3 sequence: CASSLLGLAGANVLTF. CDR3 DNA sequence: TGTGCCAGCAGCTTATTGGGACTAGCTGGGGCCAACGTCCTGACTTTC.

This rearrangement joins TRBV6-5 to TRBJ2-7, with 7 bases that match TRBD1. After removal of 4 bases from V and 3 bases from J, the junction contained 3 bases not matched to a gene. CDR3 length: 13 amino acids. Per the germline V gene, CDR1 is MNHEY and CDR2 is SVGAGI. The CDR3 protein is CASSLWDSYEQYF. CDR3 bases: TGTGCCAGCAGTTTATGGGACAGCTACGAGCAGTACTTC.

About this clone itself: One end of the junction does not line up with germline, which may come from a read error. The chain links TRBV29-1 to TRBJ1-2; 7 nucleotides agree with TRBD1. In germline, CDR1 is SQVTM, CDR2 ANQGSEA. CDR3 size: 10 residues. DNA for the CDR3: TGCAGCGTCGGGACAGAGCGTTCCGTTTTC. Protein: CSVGTERSVF.

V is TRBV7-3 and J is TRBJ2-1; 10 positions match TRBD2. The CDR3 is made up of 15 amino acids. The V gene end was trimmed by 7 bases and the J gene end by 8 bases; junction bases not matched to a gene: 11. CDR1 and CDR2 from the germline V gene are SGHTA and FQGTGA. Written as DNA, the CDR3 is TGTGCCAGCAACGGGGGCCTAGCGGGAGTCGATGAGCAGTTCTTC. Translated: CASNGGLAGVDEQFF.

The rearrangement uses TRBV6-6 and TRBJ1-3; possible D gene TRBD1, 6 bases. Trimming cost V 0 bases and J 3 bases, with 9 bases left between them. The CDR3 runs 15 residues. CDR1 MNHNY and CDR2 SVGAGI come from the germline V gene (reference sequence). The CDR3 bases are TGTGCCAGCAGTTACTCTGGGGGCTTTGGAAACACCATATATTTT. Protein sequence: CASSYSGGFGNTIYF.

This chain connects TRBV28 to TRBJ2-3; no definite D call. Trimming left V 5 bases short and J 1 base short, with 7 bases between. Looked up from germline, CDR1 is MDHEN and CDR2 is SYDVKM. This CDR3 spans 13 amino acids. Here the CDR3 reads CASSPHGTDTQYF. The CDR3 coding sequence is TGTGCCAGCAGTCCCCACGGCACAGATACGCAGTATTTT. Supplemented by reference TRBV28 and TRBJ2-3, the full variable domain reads DVKVTQSSRYLVKRTGEKVFLECVQDMDHENMFWYRQDPGLGLRLIYFSYDVKMKEKGDIPEGYSVSREKKERFSLILESASTNQTSMYLCASSPHGTDTQYFGPGTRLTVL.

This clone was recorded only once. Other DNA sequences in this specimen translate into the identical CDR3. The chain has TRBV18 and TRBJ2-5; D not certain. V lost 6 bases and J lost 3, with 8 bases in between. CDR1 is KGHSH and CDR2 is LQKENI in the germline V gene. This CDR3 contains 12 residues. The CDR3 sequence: CASSPIEETQYF. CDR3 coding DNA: TGTGCCAGCTCCCCGATAGAAGAGACCCAGTACTTC.

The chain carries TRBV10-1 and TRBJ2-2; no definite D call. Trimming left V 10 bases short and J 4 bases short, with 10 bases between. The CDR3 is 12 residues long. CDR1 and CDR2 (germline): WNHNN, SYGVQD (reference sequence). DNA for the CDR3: TGCGCCACACTATCAGCCACCGGGGAGCTGTTTTTT. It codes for CATLSATGELFF.

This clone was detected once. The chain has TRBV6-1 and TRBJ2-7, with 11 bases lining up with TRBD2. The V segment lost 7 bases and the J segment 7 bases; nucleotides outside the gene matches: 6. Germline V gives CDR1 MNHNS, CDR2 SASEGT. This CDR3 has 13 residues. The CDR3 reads CASTKLAGGEQYF. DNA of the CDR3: TGTGCCAGCACTAAGCTAGCGGGAGGTGAGCAGTACTTC.

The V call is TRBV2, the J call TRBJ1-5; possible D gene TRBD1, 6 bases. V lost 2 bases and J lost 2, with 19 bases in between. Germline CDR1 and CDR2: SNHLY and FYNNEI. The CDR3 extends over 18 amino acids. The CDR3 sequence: CASSERIQGFAGNQPQHF. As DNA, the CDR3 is TGTGCCAGCAGTGAACGAATACAGGGATTTGCGGGCAATCAGCCCCAGCATTTT.

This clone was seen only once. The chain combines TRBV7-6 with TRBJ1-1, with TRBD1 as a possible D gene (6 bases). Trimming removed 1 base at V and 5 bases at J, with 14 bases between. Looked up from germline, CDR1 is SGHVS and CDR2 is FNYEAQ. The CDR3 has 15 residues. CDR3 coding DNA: TGTGCCAGCAGCTTAGGAGGGGGTTCCAGGACTGAAGCTTTCTTT. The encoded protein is CASSLGGGSRTEAFF. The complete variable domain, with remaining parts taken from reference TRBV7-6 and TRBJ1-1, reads GAGVSQSPRYKVTKRGQDVALRCDPISGHVSLYWYRQALGQGPEFLTYFNYEAQQDKSGLPNDRFSAERPEGSISTLTIQRTEQRDSAMYRCASSLGGGSRTEAFFGQGTRLTVV.

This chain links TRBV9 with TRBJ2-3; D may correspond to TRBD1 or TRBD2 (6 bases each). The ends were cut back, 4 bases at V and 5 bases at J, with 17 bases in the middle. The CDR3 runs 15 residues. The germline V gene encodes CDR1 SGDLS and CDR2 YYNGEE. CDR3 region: CASSNQGRSEDTQYF. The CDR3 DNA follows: TGTGCCAGCAGCAATCAGGGGAGGTCCGAAGATACGCAGTATTTT.

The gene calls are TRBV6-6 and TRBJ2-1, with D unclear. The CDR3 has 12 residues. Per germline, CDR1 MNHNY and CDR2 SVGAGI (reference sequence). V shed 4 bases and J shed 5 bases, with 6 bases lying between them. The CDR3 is CASSSRHNEQFF. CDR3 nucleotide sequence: TGTGCCAGCAGTTCCCGGCACAATGAGCAGTTCTTC.

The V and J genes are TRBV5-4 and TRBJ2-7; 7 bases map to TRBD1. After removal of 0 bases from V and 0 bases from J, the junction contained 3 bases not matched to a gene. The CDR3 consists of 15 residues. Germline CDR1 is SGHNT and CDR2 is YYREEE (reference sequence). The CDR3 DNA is TGTGCCAGCAGCTTGGCCGGGACAGTCTCCTACGAGCAGTACTTC. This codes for CASSLAGTVSYEQYF.

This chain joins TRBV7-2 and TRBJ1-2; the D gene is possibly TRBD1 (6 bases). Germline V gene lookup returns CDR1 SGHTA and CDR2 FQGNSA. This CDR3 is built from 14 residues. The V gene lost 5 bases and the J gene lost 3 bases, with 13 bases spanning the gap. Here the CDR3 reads CASSRDRRDYGYTF. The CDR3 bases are TGTGCCAGCAGCCGCGACAGGAGAGACTATGGCTACACCTTC.

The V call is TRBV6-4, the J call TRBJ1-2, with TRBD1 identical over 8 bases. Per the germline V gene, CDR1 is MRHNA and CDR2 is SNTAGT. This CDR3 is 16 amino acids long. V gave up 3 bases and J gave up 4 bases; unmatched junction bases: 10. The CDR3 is CASSDRRGQGPYGYTF. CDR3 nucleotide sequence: TGTGCCAGCAGTGATCGTCGCGGACAGGGCCCCTATGGCTACACCTTC.

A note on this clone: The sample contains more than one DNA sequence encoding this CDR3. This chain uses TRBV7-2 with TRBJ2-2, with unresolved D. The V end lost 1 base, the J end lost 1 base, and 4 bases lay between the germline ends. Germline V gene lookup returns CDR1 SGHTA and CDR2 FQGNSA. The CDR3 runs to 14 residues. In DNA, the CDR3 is TGTGCCAGCAGCTTAGGGCGGAACACCGGGGAGCTGTTTTTT. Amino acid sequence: CASSLGRNTGELFF.

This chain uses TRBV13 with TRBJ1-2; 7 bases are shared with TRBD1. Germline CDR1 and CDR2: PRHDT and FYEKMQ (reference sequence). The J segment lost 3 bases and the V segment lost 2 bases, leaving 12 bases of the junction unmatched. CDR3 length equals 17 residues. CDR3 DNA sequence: TGTGCCAGCAGCTTAACCGGCGACAGGGAGGCGCACTATGGCTACACCTTC. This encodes CASSLTGDREAHYGYTF.

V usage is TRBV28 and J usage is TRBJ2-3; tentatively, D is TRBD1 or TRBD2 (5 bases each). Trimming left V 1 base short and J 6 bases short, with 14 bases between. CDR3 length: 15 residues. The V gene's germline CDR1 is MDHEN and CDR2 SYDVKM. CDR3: CASSLLGTLGDTQYF. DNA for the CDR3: TGTGCCAGCAGTTTATTAGGGACCTTAGGGGATACGCAGTATTTT.

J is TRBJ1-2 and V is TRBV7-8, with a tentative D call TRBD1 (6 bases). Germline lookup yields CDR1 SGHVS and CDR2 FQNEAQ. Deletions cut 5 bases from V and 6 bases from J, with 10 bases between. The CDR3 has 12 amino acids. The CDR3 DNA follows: TGTGCCAGCAGCCGACAGGATAATGGCTACACCTTC. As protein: CASSRQDNGYTF.

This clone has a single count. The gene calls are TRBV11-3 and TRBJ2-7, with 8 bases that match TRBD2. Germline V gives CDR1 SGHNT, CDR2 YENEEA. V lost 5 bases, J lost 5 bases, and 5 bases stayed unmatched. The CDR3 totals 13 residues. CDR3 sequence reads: CASSAGLAHEQYF. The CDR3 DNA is TGTGCCAGCAGCGCCGGACTAGCCCACGAGCAGTACTTC.

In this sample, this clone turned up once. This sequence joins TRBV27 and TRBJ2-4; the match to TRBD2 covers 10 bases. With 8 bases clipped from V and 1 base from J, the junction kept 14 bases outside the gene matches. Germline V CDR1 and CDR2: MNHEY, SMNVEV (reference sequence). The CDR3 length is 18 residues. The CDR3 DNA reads TGTGCCAGCGCTCCCCGCATGCGTAGCGGGAGGGCCAAAAACATTCAGTACTTC. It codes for CASAPRMRSGRAKNIQYF.

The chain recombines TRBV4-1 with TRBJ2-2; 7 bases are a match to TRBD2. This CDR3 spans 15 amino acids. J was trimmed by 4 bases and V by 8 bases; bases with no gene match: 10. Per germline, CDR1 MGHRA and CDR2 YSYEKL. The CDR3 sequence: CASQGLVGPTGELFF. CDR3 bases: TGCGCCAGCCAAGGACTAGTTGGGCCCACCGGGGAGCTGTTTTTT.